These 30 T cell receptor beta chains were all obtained from the same sample, sequenced in a study of T cell responses to AZD1222 COVID-19 vaccine. The assay was immunoSEQ multiplex PCR, and TCRdb's table has in-frame clones only and misses some. The sample has 150,000 or so clones, roughly 91% seen once. The sample in question was peripheral blood, obtained on day 0 of AZD1222 vaccination. All receptors come from an adult in good health.

The chain combines TRBV4-1 with TRBJ2-2, with a tentative D call TRBD1 (6 bases). V was shortened by 3 bases and J by 4 bases, with 18 bases between the two germline ends. CDR1 is MGHRA and CDR2 is YSYEKL in the germline V gene. The length of the CDR3 is 17 residues. CDR3 in amino acids: CASSQTARGGRTGELFF. CDR3 in DNA: TGCGCCAGCAGCCAGACTGCCAGGGGTGGGCGCACCGGGGAGCTGTTTTTT.

The rearrangement joins TRBV4-1 to TRBJ2-1; 11 bases are shared with TRBD1. CDR3 size: 15 residues. Trimming cost V 4 bases and J 9 bases; bases outside gene matches: 8. Germline CDR1 is MGHRA and CDR2 is YSYEKL. CDR3 sequence reads: CASSRAGTGGTEQFF. The CDR3 coding sequence is TGCGCCAGCAGCCGGGCCGGGACAGGGGGGACTGAGCAGTTCTTC.

This rearrangement joins TRBV28 to TRBJ1-3; D gene uncertain. The CDR3 totals 15 residues. Per germline, CDR1 MDHEN and CDR2 SYDVKM. V lost 2 bases and J 0 bases, leaving 8 bases between the germline ends. CDR3 in amino acids: CASSLVLNSGNTIYF. Written as DNA, the CDR3 is TGTGCCAGCAGTTTAGTATTGAACTCTGGAAACACCATATATTTT.

This clone was counted once. The chain carries TRBV7-3 and TRBJ2-3; the D gene is possibly TRBD1 (6 bases). Germline V gene sequence: CDR1 SGHTA, CDR2 FQGTGA. This CDR3 region has 13 residues. The V end lost 6 bases, the J end lost 2 bases, and 9 bases lay between the germline ends. CDR3 nucleotides: TGTGCCAGCAGAGGGGGACACACAGATACGCAGTATTTT. Translating gives CASRGGHTDTQYF.

The rearrangement links TRBV28 to TRBJ1-5; 10 bases are a match to TRBD1. Germline assignment: CDR1 MDHEN and CDR2 SYDVKM. This CDR3 has 15 amino acids. Trimming cost V 4 bases and J 4 bases; bases outside gene matches: 4. CDR3 sequence: CASSSGTGANQPQHF. The CDR3, as DNA: TGTGCCAGCAGTTCCGGGACAGGGGCGAATCAGCCCCAGCATTTT.

The genes are TRBV6-5 and TRBJ1-4; 8 positions match TRBD1. In germline, CDR1 is MNHEY, CDR2 SVGAGI. The length of the CDR3 is 15 residues. The ends lost 7 bases at V and 4 bases at J; junction bases unmatched: 8. The CDR3 DNA reads as TGTGCCAGCAACGGACAGGACAGGGTTAATGAAAAACTGTTTTTT. Its protein product is CASNGQDRVNEKLFF.

The chain combines TRBV20-1 with TRBJ1-5; TRBD1 aligns across 7 bases. The CDR3 covers 16 residues. V trimming: 4 bases; J trimming: 1 base; junction bases outside the gene matches: 10. CDR1 and CDR2 (germline): DFQATT, SNEGSKA (reference sequence). The chain's CDR3 is CSATDRVKGSNQPQHF. CDR3 DNA sequence: TGCAGTGCTACTGACAGGGTTAAGGGGAGCAATCAGCCCCAGCATTTT.

With respect to this clone: Additional DNA sequences in this sample encode the identical CDR3. The chain has TRBV5-1 and TRBJ1-6, with D unresolved. The V gene's germline CDR1 is SGHRS and CDR2 YFSETQ. Trimming shortened V by 4 bases and J by 0 bases, and 11 bases separated the two germline ends. The CDR3 is 16 amino acids. CDR3 residues: CASSRDRSSYNSPLHF. As DNA, the CDR3 is TGCGCCAGCAGCCGGGATAGGAGCTCCTATAATTCACCCCTCCACTTT. Variable domain in full (rest from reference TRBV5-1 and TRBJ1-6): KAGVTQTPRYLIKTRGQQVTLSCSPISGHRSVSWYQQTPGQGLQFLFEYFSETQRNKGNFPGRFSGRQFSNSRSEMNVSTLELGDSALYLCASSRDRSSYNSPLHFGNGTRLTVT.

The J gene is TRBJ2-1, the V gene TRBV7-3; 7 nucleotides line up with TRBD2. CDR1 is SGHTA and CDR2 is FQGTGA in the germline V gene. The trim removed 5 bases at V and 2 bases at J, leaving 6 bases unmatched. The CDR3 is made up of 15 amino acids. In nucleotides, the CDR3 is TGTGCCAGCAGCCCCTATGGGGGGGCCTACAATGAGCAGTTCTTC. It translates to CASSPYGGAYNEQFF.

V gene TRBV5-1 combines with J gene TRBJ2-1; D remains unclear. Looked up from germline, CDR1 is SGHRS and CDR2 is YFSETQ. Trimming took off 2 bases at V and 7 bases at J, with 19 bases between the two ends. The CDR3 spans 16 residues. CDR3 DNA sequence: TGCGCCAGCAGCTTTCCTCCCGACCCCCCCACAAATGAGCAGTTCTTC. This sequence encodes CASSFPPDPPTNEQFF.

This clone was seen only a few times. The V call is TRBV4-3, the J call TRBJ2-5; D may be TRBD2 (5 bases). Germline values: CDR1 LGHNA, CDR2 YSLEER. The V end lost 4 bases, the J end lost 7 bases, and 16 bases lay between the germline ends. The CDR3 has 14 amino acids. The CDR3 bases are TGCGCCAGCAGCCCAGGACTGGGAGAAGGGACCCAGTACTTC. The encoded protein is CASSPGLGEGTQYF.

The CDR3 region has the DNA TGTGCCAGCAGCCAAGATCCGGGGGCGGATGGAAACACCATATATTTT. Translated, it gives CASSQDPGADGNTIYF. J is TRBJ1-3 and V is TRBV3-1 (or the pseudogene TRBV3-2); possibly TRBD1 for D (6 bases). Per the germline V gene, CDR1 is LGHDT and CDR2 is YNNKEL (reference sequence). This CDR3 has 16 residues. V was trimmed by 0 bases and J by 3 bases, leaving 12 bases between them.

CDR3 in amino acids: CASSPMGVYNEQFF. In DNA, the CDR3 is TGTGCCAGCAGCCCTATGGGGGTTTACAATGAGCAGTTCTTC. This sequence joins TRBV9 and TRBJ2-1, with D possibly being TRBD1 or TRBD2 (5 bases each). Trimming removed 4 bases from V and 4 bases from J, with 12 bases in between. Germline V CDR1 and CDR2: SGDLS, YYNGEE. CDR3 length: 14 amino acids.

The chain joins TRBV2 to TRBJ1-6, with D unresolved. Germline CDR1 reads SNHLY; CDR2 reads FYNNEI. V lost 9 bases to trimming and J lost 0 bases, with 3 bases between them. The CDR3 has 12 amino acids. The CDR3, as DNA: TGTGCCAGTCTCTCCTATAATTCACCCCTCCACTTT. This encodes CASLSYNSPLHF.

The J gene is TRBJ2-3, the V gene TRBV27, with 9 bases matching TRBD2. The CDR3 extends over 17 amino acids. Trimming at V came to 6 bases and at J to 4 bases, leaving 14 bases not matched to a gene. Germline V lookup: CDR1 MNHEY, CDR2 SMNVEV (reference sequence). CDR3 DNA: TGTGCCAGCAGCCCGGGGATGACGGGACTAGCATCAGATACGCAGTATTTT. Its protein product is CASSPGMTGLASDTQYF.

The chain links TRBV27 to TRBJ2-2; 9 bases align to TRBD2. In germline, CDR1 is MNHEY, CDR2 SMNVEV (reference sequence). The CDR3 totals 17 residues. J gave up 4 bases and V 2 bases, and 8 bases lay outside the gene matches. This CDR3 is CASSLHSAGGTTGELFF. CDR3 DNA sequence: TGTGCCAGCAGTTTACATTCGGCGGGAGGGACCACCGGGGAGCTGTTTTTT.

The chain carries TRBV19 and TRBJ1-6; the D is unclear. V was pared by 0 bases and J by 9 bases, with 12 bases between. CDR3 size: 15 residues. CDR1 and CDR2 from the germline V gene are LNHDA and SQIVND (reference sequence). CDR3 loop: CASSIDESAGSPLHF. The CDR3 DNA sequence: TGTGCCAGTAGTATAGATGAGTCGGCCGGTTCACCCCTCCACTTT.

This clone was counted once. The chain recombines TRBV10-3 with TRBJ1-2; a weak D match, TRBD1 (6 bases). Trimming removed 3 bases from V and 2 bases from J, with 10 bases in between. The V gene's germline CDR1 is ENHRY and CDR2 SYGVKD. There are 14 residues in the CDR3. The CDR3 DNA sequence: TGTGCCATCAGTGAAGGGCAGGGGAACTATGGCTACACCTTC. Translating gives CAISEGQGNYGYTF.

V gene TRBV6-2 or TRBV6-3 combines with J gene TRBJ1-5, with D maybe TRBD1 (5 bases). The CDR3 covers 17 residues. Germline assignment: CDR1 MNHEY and CDR2 SVGEGT. V was clipped by 1 base and J by 0 bases, with 13 bases between them. DNA of the CDR3: TGTGCCAGCAGTTACTTCCAGGGTAGGAATAGCAATCAGCCCCAGCATTTT. This encodes CASSYFQGRNSNQPQHF.

This sequence joins TRBV29-1 and TRBJ1-1, with D possibly TRBD1 on 6 matching bases. The CDR3 extends over 13 amino acids. Trimming shortened V by 7 bases and J by 0 bases, and 12 bases separated the two germline ends. In germline, CDR1 is SQVTM, CDR2 ANQGSEA. CDR3 in amino acids: CSALGGMNTEAFF. CDR3 nucleotides: TGCAGCGCCCTGGGGGGCATGAACACTGAAGCTTTCTTT.

The V gene is TRBV2, the J gene TRBJ2-3; 14 positions agree with TRBD2. CDR1 SNHLY and CDR2 FYNNEI come from the germline V gene. The V segment lost 8 bases and the J segment 3 bases; nucleotides outside the gene matches: 4. There are 15 residues in the CDR3. For the CDR3, the DNA is TGTGCCAGCGTGACTAGCGGGGGGGCTACAGATACGCAGTATTTT. Its protein is CASVTSGGATDTQYF. The complete variable domain, with remaining parts taken from reference TRBV2 and TRBJ2-3, reads EPEVTQTPSHQVTQMGQEVILRCVPISNHLYFYWYRQILGQKVEFLVSFYNNEISEKSEIFDDQFSVERPDGSNFTLKIRSTKLEDSAMYFCASVTSGGATDTQYFGPGTRLTVL.

The rearrangement links TRBV5-1 to TRBJ1-4; D gene ambiguous. The CDR3 runs 13 residues. Germline CDR1 SGHRS, CDR2 YFSETQ. Trimming pared 5 bases from V and 7 bases from J, leaving 12 bases between. The CDR3 coding sequence is TGCGCCAGCAGTTCAGATTTGGGTGAAAAACTGTTTTTT. This encodes CASSSDLGEKLFF.

Remarks on this clone: The same CDR3 arises from other DNA sequences in this sample as well. This chain links TRBV7-8 with TRBJ1-1, with D perhaps TRBD1 (6 bases). The length of the CDR3 is 15 residues. V lost 0 bases and J lost 2, with 10 bases in between. From germline, CDR1 is SGHVS and CDR2 FQNEAQ. DNA for the CDR3: TGTGCCAGCAGCTTAGCCGGGGGCCGAAACACTGAAGCTTTCTTT. This translates into CASSLAGGRNTEAFF.

This chain joins TRBV4-1 and TRBJ2-1, with 7 bases aligning to TRBD1. The trim removed 3 bases at V and 8 bases at J, leaving 4 bases unmatched. CDR1 is MGHRA and CDR2 is YSYEKL in the germline V gene. CDR3 length equals 13 residues. CDR3 amino acids: CASSQTGWDEQFF. CDR3 sequence (DNA): TGCGCCAGCAGCCAGACAGGGTGGGATGAGCAGTTCTTC.

The chain has TRBV10-3 and TRBJ1-2; no firm D call. Per germline, CDR1 ENHRY and CDR2 SYGVKD. Deletions cut 7 bases from V and 2 bases from J, with 11 bases between. This CDR3 region has 13 residues. The CDR3 DNA sequence: TGTGCCATCACCGATGATCCGAACTATGGCTACACCTTC. Amino acid sequence: CAITDDPNYGYTF.

This clone was recorded at least ten times. The chain combines TRBV29-1 with TRBJ2-7; maybe TRBD2 (6 bases). Trimming pared 7 bases from V and 6 bases from J, leaving 13 bases between. CDR1 is SQVTM, CDR2 ANQGSEA, per germline. This CDR3 is 11 amino acids long. The CDR3 reads CSGLALSEQYF. DNA of the CDR3: TGCAGCGGCCTAGCGCTATCCGAGCAGTACTTC.

The CDR3 region has the DNA TGTGCCAGCAGCGTAGGTTGGTCGGAAGAAGCTTTCTTT. This codes for CASSVGWSEEAFF. The J gene is TRBJ1-1, the V gene TRBV9; D is ambiguous. The V end was cut by 0 bases, the J end by 8 bases, with 11 bases between. The CDR3 runs to 13 residues. Looked up from germline, CDR1 is SGDLS and CDR2 is YYNGEE. Full variable domain (outside the CDR3, taken from reference TRBV9 and TRBJ1-1): DSGVTQTPKHLITATGQRVTLRCSPRSGDLSVYWYQQSLDQGLQFLIQYYNGEERAKGNILERFSAQQFPDLHSELNLSSLELGDSALYFCASSVGWSEEAFFGQGTRLTVV.

On this clone: At the DNA level, this CDR3 is encoded by other sequences in the same sample as well. The J gene is TRBJ1-2, the V gene TRBV28, with TRBD1 matching over 8 bases. Germline V gives CDR1 MDHEN, CDR2 SYDVKM. V lost 3 bases to trimming and J lost 4 bases; unmatched junction nucleotides: 1. The CDR3 consists of 13 residues. In DNA form, the CDR3 reads TGTGCCAGCAGTTTGGGACAGGCCTATGGCTACACCTTC. It encodes CASSLGQAYGYTF.

The genes are TRBV28 and TRBJ1-5; tentative D call: TRBD1 (5 bases). In germline, CDR1 is MDHEN, CDR2 SYDVKM. V was pared by 5 bases and J by 2 bases, with 13 bases between. The CDR3 is 15 amino acids. CDR3 protein: CASSAPAGGNQPQHF. CDR3 DNA sequence: TGTGCCAGCAGTGCCCCGGCGGGGGGCAATCAGCCCCAGCATTTT.

This clone has just a few counts. The V gene is TRBV27, the J gene TRBJ2-3, with TRBD1 identical over 8 bases. V lost 5 bases to trimming and J lost 6 bases; unmatched junction nucleotides: 10. Germline V CDR1 and CDR2: MNHEY, SMNVEV (reference sequence). The CDR3 loop spans 15 amino acids. In DNA, the CDR3 is TGTGCCAGCAGTCACTCGACAGGGGCACTTGATACGCAGTATTTT. Protein product: CASSHSTGALDTQYF.